The 14 T cell receptor beta chains given below trace back to one sample, sequenced in a study of technical replicates of blood from a few donors. Assay used: immunoSEQ multiplex PCR; TCRdb lists only in-frame clones, some missing. The sample shows 75,000 to 100,000 clones, roughly 96% of them seen only once. Specimen: T cells isolated from PBMCs. The receptors were gathered from a human donor in good health.

V and J are TRBV7-3 and TRBJ2-2; no clear D. Trimming took off 3 bases at V and 4 bases at J, with 6 bases between the two ends. CDR3 length: 13 residues. The germline V gene encodes CDR1 SGHTA and CDR2 FQGTGA. CDR3 in amino acids: CASSFSSTGELFF. DNA for the CDR3: TGTGCCAGCAGCTTCTCGAGCACCGGGGAGCTGTTTTTT.

V is TRBV28 and J is TRBJ1-3, with 7 nucleotides matching TRBD1. The CDR3 spans 14 residues. From germline, CDR1 is MDHEN and CDR2 SYDVKM. With 3 bases clipped from V and 4 bases from J, the junction kept 3 bases outside the gene matches. The CDR3 spells CASSFLGGGNTIYF. The CDR3 DNA sequence: TGTGCCAGCAGTTTTTTAGGGGGCGGAAACACCATATATTTT. Full variable domain (outside the CDR3, taken from reference TRBV28 and TRBJ1-3): DVKVTQSSRYLVKRTGEKVFLECVQDMDHENMFWYRQDPGLGLRLIYFSYDVKMKEKGDIPEGYSVSREKKERFSLILESASTNQTSMYLCASSFLGGGNTIYFGEGSWLTVV.

The rearrangement uses TRBV6-1 and TRBJ1-2, with 7 bases that match TRBD1. The CDR3 spans 14 residues. V lost 7 bases, J lost 8 bases, and 13 bases stayed unmatched. Germline values: CDR1 MNHNS, CDR2 SASEGT. The CDR3: CASILGQETEGYTF. The CDR3 nucleotides read TGTGCCAGCATATTAGGACAGGAGACCGAAGGCTACACCTTC.

The V gene is TRBV6-5, the J gene TRBJ2-7; D is perhaps TRBD1 (5 bases). The V end lost 2 bases, the J end lost 0 bases, and 14 bases lay between the germline ends. Germline V gene lookup returns CDR1 MNHEY and CDR2 SVGAGI. The CDR3 consists of 16 residues. DNA of the CDR3: TGTGCCAGCAGTTACCTTAGGACACCTGACTCCTACGAGCAGTACTTC. Translating it yields CASSYLRTPDSYEQYF.

The chain has TRBV28 and TRBJ2-2; 11 bases map to TRBD2. After removal of 6 bases from V and 4 bases from J, the junction contained 10 bases not matched to a gene. This CDR3 comprises 17 residues. Germline assignment: CDR1 MDHEN and CDR2 SYDVKM. CDR3 bases: TGTGCCAGCAGCTCCCTAGCGGGAGGCGTCCCCACCGGGGAGCTGTTTTTT. Residues: CASSSLAGGVPTGELFF.

The chain employs TRBV9 and TRBJ2-2, with a possible D match to TRBD2 (5 bases). V dropped 0 bases and J dropped 0 bases, with 9 bases sitting between them. The CDR3 is 16 amino acids. The V gene's germline CDR1 is SGDLS and CDR2 YYNGEE. The CDR3 DNA reads TGTGCCAGCAGCGTAGGGGGAGCCGCGAACACCGGGGAGCTGTTTTTT. As protein: CASSVGGAANTGELFF.

V gene TRBV7-7 combines with J gene TRBJ2-5; 10 bases fit TRBD1. CDR1 and CDR2 (germline): SSHAT, FNYEAQ (reference sequence). V lost 1 base to trimming and J lost 4 bases; unmatched junction nucleotides: 3. The CDR3 loop spans 15 amino acids. DNA of the CDR3: TGTGCCAGCAGCTTAGGGACAGGGGGAACAGAGACCCAGTACTTC. Its translation is CASSLGTGGTETQYF.

The chain employs TRBV4-1 and TRBJ2-5; perhaps TRBD2 as D (7 bases). Trimming cost V 4 bases and J 5 bases, with 17 bases left between them. CDR3 length: 15 residues. Per germline, CDR1 MGHRA and CDR2 YSYEKL. CDR3 protein: CASSPIGGRGETQYF. For the CDR3, the DNA is TGCGCCAGCAGCCCCATCGGGGGGCGCGGGGAGACCCAGTACTTC.

The rearrangement joins TRBV29-1 to TRBJ2-7; 10 bases align to TRBD1. From germline, CDR1 is SQVTM and CDR2 ANQGSEA. The CDR3 consists of 13 residues. Trimming cost V 4 bases and J 2 bases; bases outside gene matches: 2. The CDR3 sequence: CSVGQGATYEQYF. The CDR3 DNA reads as TGCAGCGTTGGACAGGGGGCCACCTACGAGCAGTACTTC.

The V call is TRBV7-9, the J call TRBJ2-1, with 13 bases lining up with TRBD2. Trimming at V came to 5 bases and at J to 7 bases, leaving 8 bases not matched to a gene. The CDR3 has 16 residues. Germline CDR1 and CDR2: SEHNR and FQNEAQ (reference sequence). CDR3 amino acids: CASSLRTSGRINEQFF. CDR3 sequence (DNA): TGTGCCAGCAGCCTAAGGACTAGCGGGAGAATTAATGAGCAGTTCTTC.

V and J are TRBV4-1 and TRBJ2-7; D is perhaps TRBD2 (6 bases). The CDR3 sequence is 16 residues long. V was shortened by 0 bases and J by 3 bases, with 15 bases between the two germline ends. In germline, CDR1 is MGHRA, CDR2 YSYEKL. The CDR3 loop is CASSQESAGTFYEQYF. In nucleotides, the CDR3 is TGCGCCAGCAGCCAAGAATCGGCGGGAACATTCTACGAGCAGTACTTC.

The V call is TRBV7-3, the J call TRBJ2-3; 8 bases are a match to TRBD2. The germline V gene encodes CDR1 SGHTA and CDR2 FQGTGA. Losses at the gene ends were 0 bases for V and 5 bases for J; bases not matched to a gene: 4. The CDR3 contains 15 residues. This CDR3 reads CASSLTGLAGDTQYF. The CDR3 DNA sequence: TGTGCCAGCAGCTTAACAGGGCTAGCGGGAGATACGCAGTATTTT.

The V call is TRBV19, the J call TRBJ1-4; no firm D call. In germline, CDR1 is LNHDA, CDR2 SQIVND (reference sequence). The length of the CDR3 is 14 residues. Trimming cost V 3 bases and J 4 bases, with 9 bases left between them. CDR3 sequence: CASSIFQDNEKLFF. DNA for the CDR3: TGTGCCAGTAGTATTTTCCAGGATAATGAAAAACTGTTTTTT.

The rearrangement links TRBV6-1 to TRBJ2-1; 7 nucleotides match TRBD1. Losses at the gene ends were 2 bases for V and 1 base for J; bases not matched to a gene: 5. The CDR3 covers 16 residues. Per the germline V gene, CDR1 is MNHNS and CDR2 is SASEGT. CDR3: CASSEIGGSSYNEQFF. The CDR3, as DNA: TGTGCCAGCAGTGAAATAGGGGGCTCTTCCTACAATGAGCAGTTCTTC.